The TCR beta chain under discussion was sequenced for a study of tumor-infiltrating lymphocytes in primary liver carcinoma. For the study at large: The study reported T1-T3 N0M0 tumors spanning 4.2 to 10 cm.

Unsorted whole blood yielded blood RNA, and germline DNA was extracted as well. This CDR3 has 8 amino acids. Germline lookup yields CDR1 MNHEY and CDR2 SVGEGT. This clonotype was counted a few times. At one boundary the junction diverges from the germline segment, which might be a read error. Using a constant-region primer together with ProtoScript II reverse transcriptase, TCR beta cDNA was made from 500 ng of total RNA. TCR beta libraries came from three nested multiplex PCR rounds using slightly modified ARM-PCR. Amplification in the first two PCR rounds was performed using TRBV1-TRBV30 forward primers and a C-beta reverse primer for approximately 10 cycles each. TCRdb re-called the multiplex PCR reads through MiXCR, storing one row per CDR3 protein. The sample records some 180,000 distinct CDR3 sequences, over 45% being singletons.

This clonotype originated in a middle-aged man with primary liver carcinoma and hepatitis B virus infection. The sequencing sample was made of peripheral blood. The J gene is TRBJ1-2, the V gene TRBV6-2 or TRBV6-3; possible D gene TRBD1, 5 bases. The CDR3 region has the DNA TGTGCCGTTCGGGGCGGACCCTTC. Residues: CAVRGGPF.